This T cell receptor (beta chain) was identified in a study of shared clonotypes between healthy human individuals. Overall study: A donor's plate count was three for CD4 naive and three for CD4 memory; CD8 naive had two and CD8 memory one.

Concerning this clone: Antigen: not known.

Germline values: CDR1 SGHRS, CDR2 YFSETQ. This CDR3 is 14 amino acids long. V was cut by 4 bases and J by 4 bases, with 14 bases left in between. Repertoires were generated with immunoSEQ multiplex PCR, while TCRdb's copy carries only in-frame clones and drops some. The sample lists around 1.4 million clones, 98% to 99% occurring once. Findings and limits, study-wide: Naive CD4 clonotype sharing across several donors was around 5.5%. Estimated richness was generally greater in naive than memory subsets. Few donors limited the genetic and exposure-history diversity represented.

Sequenced material: naive CD4+ T cells sorted from blood. Subset: CD45RA+ positively selected. The sequence was obtained from a man aged 30-40 years in good health. This chain joins TRBV5-1 and TRBJ1-2; TRBD1 might be the D (5 bases). CDR3 sequence (DNA): TGCGCCAGCAGCGAAGCTGGGGGGACCTATGGCTACACCTTC. It is translated as CASSEAGGTYGYTF.